Listed below are T cell receptor beta chains from one sample, sequenced in a study of blood T cell repertoires in COVID-19. The repertoire was sequenced with immunoSEQ multiplex PCR; TCRdb's copy has only in-frame clones and lacks some. The table records about 96,000 clones, 70% to 90% of them present only once. The sequenced sample consisted of peripheral blood. These receptors were obtained from a human donor with COVID-19, enrolled during active disease. The donor label of this sample is uncertain. Each CDR3 is given with its conserved first and last residue. The order of the fields is J gene, D gene, V gene, clone size, CDR3 protein, CDR3 DNA. A D gene is named only where the DNA matches it firmly. Not every row has a clone size; where given, it reads once, few, many or a size class.

>TRBJ1-1|.|TRBV5-4|.
CASSSTVGPEAFF
TGTGCCAGCAGCTCGACAGTGGGTCCTGAAGCTTTCTTT
>TRBJ2-7|.|TRBV10-1|.
CASSESIRPDGGTYEQYF
TGCGCCAGCAGTGAGTCGATCCGACCGGACGGGGGAACCTACGAGCAGTACTTC
>TRBJ2-2|.|TRBV7-7|.
CASSLEPTAGELFF
TGTGCCAGCAGCTTGGAGCCCACCGCCGGGGAGCTGTTTTTT
>TRBJ2-3|TRBD2|TRBV7-9|.
CASSLSSGGNTQYF
TGTGCCAGCAGCTTATCTAGCGGGGGGAATACGCAGTATTTT
>TRBJ1-2|.|TRBV4-1|.
CASSQDREGNGYTF
TGCGCCAGCAGCCAAGATCGGGAGGGCAATGGCTACACCTTC
>TRBJ1-2|.|TRBV4-1|.
CASSQDRGTSGYTF
TGCGCCAGCAGCCAAGATCGGGGGACCTCCGGCTACACCTTC
>TRBJ1-1|.|TRBV25-1|.
CASIINTEAFF
TGTGCCAGTATTATTAACACTGAAGCTTTCTTT
>TRBJ2-1|TRBD2|TRBV5-1|.
CASSLDISGGPSSYNEQFF
TGCGCCAGCAGCCTTGACATTAGCGGGGGCCCAAGCTCCTACAATGAGCAGTTCTTC
>TRBJ2-3|.|TRBV9|.
CASSVIGGLTDTQYF
TGTGCCAGCAGCGTAATCGGAGGTTTGACGGATACGCAGTATTTT
>TRBJ1-1|TRBD1|TRBV5-1|.
CASSLVGTENTEAFF
TGCGCCAGCAGCTTGGTAGGGACAGAGAACACTGAAGCTTTCTTT
>TRBJ2-7|.|TRBV11-3|.
CASSPGTNPYEQYF
TGTGCCAGCAGCCCCGGGACAAACCCTTACGAGCAGTACTTC
>TRBJ2-1|TRBD2|TRBV19|.
CASSPQGSGAYNEQFF
TGTGCCAGTAGTCCTCAGGGTAGCGGGGCCTACAATGAGCAGTTCTTC
>TRBJ1-1|TRBD1|TRBV2|few
CASSYRGLNTEAFF
TGTGCCAGCAGTTACAGGGGTCTGAACACTGAAGCTTTCTTT
>TRBJ1-2|.|TRBV19|.
CASISSGGYTF
TGTGCCAGTATCTCCTCGGGGGGCTACACCTTC
>TRBJ1-6|.|TRBV5-1|few
CASSFGHIDPGSYNSPLHF
TGCGCCAGCAGCTTCGGACATATTGACCCAGGATCCTATAATTCACCCCTCCACTTT
>TRBJ1-1|.|TRBV18|.
CASSFRDTEAFF
TGTGCCAGCTCCTTCCGGGACACAGAAGCTTTCTTT
>TRBJ2-1|.|TRBV24-1|.
CATSDVGDEQFF
TGTGCCACCAGTGATGTGGGCGATGAGCAGTTCTTC
>TRBJ1-1|TRBD1|TRBV13|.
CASSLPGQGKEAFF
TGTGCCAGCAGCTTACCGGGACAGGGGAAAGAAGCTTTCTTT
>TRBJ1-1|.|TRBV5-1|.
CASSSLTAQAIGAFF
TGCGCCAGCAGCTCTTTGACAGCCCAGGCCATTGGAGCTTTCTTT
>TRBJ1-1|.|TRBV27|.
CASSLGGARKSFF
TGTGCCAGCAGTTTAGGGGGGGCCCGGAAATCTTTCTTT
>TRBJ2-3|.|TRBV10-3|.
CAISERGAQTDTQYF
TGTGCCATCAGTGAACGGGGGGCGCAGACAGATACGCAGTATTTT
>TRBJ1-5|TRBD1|TRBV29-1|.
CSVSTGRHQPQHF
TGCAGCGTGTCGACAGGGCGGCATCAGCCCCAGCATTTT
>TRBJ1-6|.|TRBV5-4|.
CASREGGRNSPLHF
TGTGCCAGCAGGGAGGGAGGAAGGAATTCACCCCTCCACTTT
>TRBJ1-2|TRBD1|TRBV10-3|.
CAISEPRLGTGRYGYTF
TGTGCCATCAGTGAGCCTCGCCTAGGGACAGGGAGGTATGGCTACACCTTC
>TRBJ2-3|.|TRBV30|.
CAWLGGSGTDTQYF
TGTGCCTGGTTAGGAGGGTCGGGGACAGATACGCAGTATTTT
>TRBJ2-6|.|TRBV7-2|.
CASSILSGANVLTF
TGTGCCAGCAGCATCCTCTCTGGGGCCAACGTCCTGACTTTC
>TRBJ1-2|.|TRBV5-8|.
CASRAPGVGYTF
TGTGCCAGCAGAGCCCCCGGGGTCGGCTACACCTTC
>TRBJ2-7|.|TRBV25-1|once
CASSEQGKQGSYEQYF
TGTGCCAGCAGTGAACAGGGGAAACAGGGTTCCTACGAGCAGTACTTC
>TRBJ1-1|.|TRBV7-9|.
CASSPSRDGAFF
TGTGCCAGCAGCCCCAGCAGGGATGGAGCTTTCTTT
>TRBJ2-7|.|TRBV4-1|.
CASSQTPDSSYEQYF
TGCGCCAGCAGCCAAACTCCGGACAGTTCCTACGAGCAGTACTTC
>TRBJ2-3|.|TRBV11-2|.
CASRTGTSQYF
TGTGCCAGCCGGACCGGGACTTCGCAGTATTTT
>TRBJ1-2|TRBD1|TRBV20-1|.
CSASEQGAAGDYTF
TGCAGTGCCAGTGAACAGGGGGCTGCGGGGGACTACACCTTC
>TRBJ2-7|.|TRBV6-5|.
CATEGSYEQYF
TGTGCCACGGAGGGTTCCTACGAGCAGTACTTC
>TRBJ1-3|TRBD1|TRBV7-2|few
CASSLVSDRGTNTIYF
TGTGCCAGCAGCTTAGTTTCGGACAGGGGTACGAACACCATATATTTT
>TRBJ1-1|.|TRBV7-2|.
CASSLAHKWGGAFF
TGTGCCAGCAGCTTAGCACACAAATGGGGGGGAGCTTTCTTT
>TRBJ2-7|TRBD1|TRBV5-1|.
CASSSGTGFYEQYF
TGCGCCAGCAGCTCAGGGACAGGTTTCTACGAGCAGTACTTC
>TRBJ1-2|.|TRBV15|.
CATSRDGLGGYTF
TGTGCCACCAGCCGTGACGGCCTGGGCGGCTACACCTTC
>TRBJ1-2|TRBD1|TRBV5-1|.
CASSTGTARYGYTF
TGCGCCAGCAGCACCGGGACAGCGCGATACGGCTACACCTTC
>TRBJ1-5|TRBD1|TRBV3-1/TRBV3-2|.
CASSPTTGYQPQHF
TGTGCCAGCAGCCCTACGACAGGGTATCAGCCCCAGCATTTT
>TRBJ1-3|TRBD1|TRBV7-2|.
CASSFRQGTYSGNTIYF
TGTGCCAGCAGCTTCAGACAGGGGACTTACTCTGGAAACACCATATATTTT
>TRBJ2-5|.|TRBV5-4|.
CASSLGGADQETQYF
TGTGCCAGCAGCTTAGGGGGAGCCGACCAAGAGACCCAGTACTTC
>TRBJ1-3|TRBD1|TRBV7-9|.
CASSSRGTEGNTIYF
TGTGCCAGCAGCTCCAGGGGGACGGAGGGAAACACCATATATTTT
>TRBJ2-7|TRBD1|TRBV2|.
CASRVGGPIGQGYEQYF
TGTGCCAGCAGGGTGGGGGGACCAATCGGACAGGGCTACGAGCAGTACTTC
>TRBJ1-2|.|TRBV19|.
CASSIPRTGKYGYTF
TGTGCCAGTAGTATACCTCGGACGGGGAAGTATGGCTACACCTTC
>TRBJ2-4|.|TRBV4-1|.
CASSQVLTALAKNIQYF
TGCGCCAGCAGCCAAGTTCTGACAGCTCTAGCCAAAAACATTCAGTACTTC
>TRBJ2-5|.|TRBV11-2|once
CASTQGGYETQYF
TGTGCCAGCACCCAGGGGGGCTACGAGACCCAGTACTTC
>TRBJ2-3|TRBD2|TRBV3-1/TRBV3-2|.
CASSFPGLAGGSDTQYF
TGTGCCAGCAGCTTTCCGGGACTAGCGGGGGGATCAGATACGCAGTATTTT
>TRBJ1-2|.|TRBV5-1|.
CASSPGERYGYTF
TGCGCCAGCAGCCCCGGGGAACGATATGGCTACACCTTC
>TRBJ1-2|.|TRBV21-1|.
CASKRGDRGVYGYTF
TGTGCCAGCAAACGAGGGGACAGGGGGGTCTATGGCTACACCTTC
>TRBJ2-7|TRBD2|TRBV28|.
CASSIPSLGTSGGYEQYF
TGTGCCAGCAGTATCCCATCACTAGGGACTAGCGGAGGCTACGAGCAGTACTTC
>TRBJ2-3|TRBD1|TRBV29-1|.
CSVEGVETGSPDTQYF
TGCAGCGTTGAAGGGGTTGAGACAGGGTCCCCAGATACGCAGTATTTT
>TRBJ1-2|TRBD1|TRBV30|.
CAWSLTGVYGYTF
TGTGCCTGGAGCCTGACAGGGGTCTATGGCTACACCTTC
>TRBJ1-1|TRBD1|TRBV7-9|once
CASSFGTGLNTEAFF
TGTGCCAGCAGCTTCGGGACAGGTTTGAACACTGAAGCTTTCTTT
>TRBJ1-1|TRBD1|TRBV19|.
CASSQGQRNTEAFF
TGTGCCAGTAGTCAGGGACAGAGAAACACTGAAGCTTTCTTT
>TRBJ2-7|.|TRBV6-5|.
CASSYTGLSSYEQYF
TGTGCCAGCAGTTACACCGGACTCAGCTCCTACGAGCAGTACTTC